The text below deals with one T cell receptor (beta chain). Antigen unknown. This table comes from immunoSEQ multiplex PCR, and its TCRdb copy is limited to in-frame clones, with some not included. This sample has approximately 66,000 clones, with roughly 88% found just once. The germline V gene encodes CDR1 MDHEN and CDR2 SYDVKM. Trimming shortened V by 6 bases and J by 5 bases, and 13 bases separated the two germline ends. The CDR3 contains 13 residues. This sample was taken from a study of Tregs in tolerant kidney transplant recipients. Study-level findings and limits: Expanding Tregs on activated donor B cells appeared to best identify donor-specific TCRbeta clones.

The chain is built from TRBV28 and TRBJ2-5; D tentatively fits TRBD1 or TRBD2 (6 bases each). This specimen was Tregs from blood, taken before the transplant. The TCR comes from a human donor who received a combined kidney and bone marrow transplant. CDR3 amino acids: CASRGGPRETQYF. The CDR3 region has the DNA TGTGCCAGCAGAGGGGGGCCGAGGGAGACCCAGTACTTC. Complete variable domain (other parts from reference TRBV28 and TRBJ2-5): DVKVTQSSRYLVKRTGEKVFLECVQDMDHENMFWYRQDPGLGLRLIYFSYDVKMKEKGDIPEGYSVSREKKERFSLILESASTNQTSMYLCASRGGPRETQYFGPGTRLLVL.